This TCR beta chain was captured by sequencing in a study of CD8+ T cells in alopecia areata. Individuals with alopecia areata gave both lesional scalp punch biopsies and peripheral blood for collection. Following RNA extraction, reverse transcription yielded cDNA that acted as the sequencing template. Measured with immunoSEQ multiplex PCR; TCRdb has only the in-frame clones, and not every one. Of 140,000 to 150,000 clones listed, around 50% are singletons. CDR1 and CDR2 from the germline V gene are SQVTM and ANQGSEA. With 0 bases removed from V and 4 bases from J, the gap between germline ends came to 18 bases. The CDR3 is 16 amino acids.

V gene TRBV29-1 combines with J gene TRBJ1-2; D gene uncertain. The clonotype originates from a human donor with alopecia areata. The source was CD4+ T cells sorted from blood, collected at week 0. Here the CDR3 reads CSVEEITGLRTYGYTF. DNA for the CDR3: TGCAGCGTTGAAGAGATCACGGGGTTACGTACCTATGGCTACACCTTC.